Each of the 18 T cell receptor beta chains below was sequenced from the same sample in a study of blood T cells in healthy people across ages. A second PCR, run for about 7 to 11 cycles, used a sample-barcoded 5' primer plus a J-beta primer mix. A single record per CDR3 protein comes from TCRdb applying MiXCR to the 5' RACE reads. The table has 1,100,000 or so distinct CDR3 sequences, 35% to 50% seen once. The sequenced material came from blood. The receptors shown here come from a woman aged 55-69 years in good health.

The J gene is TRBJ2-7, the V gene TRBV10-3; TRBD1 matches 8 bases. This CDR3 comprises 18 residues. After removal of 0 bases from V and 3 bases from J, the junction contained 13 bases not matched to a gene. CDR1 is ENHRY, CDR2 SYGVKD, per germline. CDR3 amino acids: CAISESDRGTSIYYEQYF. The CDR3 DNA reads as TGTGCCATCAGTGAGTCAGACAGGGGTACGAGCATTTACTACGAGCAGTACTTC.

The CDR3 bases are TGTGCCAGCAGGTCCCCGATGCGGGGTCAGGCCCACGAGCAGTACTTC. This sequence encodes CASRSPMRGQAHEQYF. The chain has TRBV27 and TRBJ2-5, with TRBD2 as a possible D gene (6 bases). The J call is in doubt because the DNA end fits TRBJ2-7 better. The CDR3 extends over 16 amino acids. Germline V CDR1 and CDR2: MNHEY, SMNVEV (reference sequence).

This clonotype was seen many times. The chain carries TRBV15 and TRBJ2-5; D is undetermined. CDR1 LNHNV and CDR2 YYDKDF come from the germline V gene (reference sequence). V was pared by 0 bases and J by 2 bases, with 13 bases between. The CDR3 covers 16 residues. In nucleotides, the CDR3 is TGTGCCACCAGCAGAGATAAACGCTCCAATCAAGAGACCCAGTACTTC. Translating gives CATSRDKRSNQETQYF.

This clonotype was seen more than once but under ten times. The V gene is TRBV5-6, the J gene TRBJ2-5; no firm D call. From germline, CDR1 is SGHDT and CDR2 YYEEEE. V was pared by 4 bases and J by 4 bases, with 11 bases between. There are 13 residues in the CDR3. CDR3 bases: TGTGCCAGCAGCGGTTTAGCCAGAGAGACCCAGTACTTC. Translation: CASSGLARETQYF.

CDR3 sequence: CASSPGLAGAGGNEQFF. In DNA form, the CDR3 reads TGTGCCAGCAGCCCGGGACTAGCGGGAGCCGGGGGCAATGAGCAGTTCTTC. This chain uses TRBV3-1 with TRBJ2-1; TRBD2 aligns across 14 bases. CDR3 length equals 17 residues. Looked up from germline, CDR1 is LGHDT and CDR2 is YNNKEL (reference sequence). The junction had 8 bases not matched to a gene; V was cut back by 4 bases and J by 6 bases.

This clonotype was counted between two and nine times. The chain links TRBV29-1 to TRBJ2-1; 14 bases fit TRBD2. This CDR3 has 15 residues. The junction had 5 bases not matched to a gene; V was cut back by 3 bases and J by 7 bases. Looked up from germline, CDR1 is SQVTM and CDR2 is ANQGSEA. CDR3: CSVDRGLAGANEQFF. The CDR3 bases are TGCAGCGTTGACAGGGGACTAGCGGGAGCAAATGAGCAGTTCTTC.

This chain links TRBV12-3 or TRBV12-4 with TRBJ1-6; D uncertain. V lost 1 base and J 9 bases, leaving 10 bases between the germline ends. This CDR3 is built from 14 residues. The CDR3 DNA is TGTGCCAGCAGTTTAGTGCGCAGCGCTTCACCCCTCCACTTT. Encoded protein: CASSLVRSASPLHF.

V usage is TRBV28 and J usage is TRBJ2-5, with TRBD1 matching over 8 bases. The CDR3 has 16 amino acids. CDR1 and CDR2 (germline): MDHEN, SYDVKM. The V gene end was trimmed by 5 bases and the J gene end by 4 bases; junction bases not matched to a gene: 12. CDR3 DNA: TGTGCCAGCAGTGATAGACAGGGGCGGGGAGGAGAGACCCAGTACTTC. It codes for CASSDRQGRGGETQYF.

This clonotype has at least ten counts. The V call is TRBV28, the J call TRBJ2-5; possibly TRBD1 for D (6 bases). V was trimmed by 3 bases and J by 3 bases, leaving 8 bases between them. In germline, CDR1 is MDHEN, CDR2 SYDVKM. CDR3 length: 13 residues. The CDR3 loop is CASSFQGKETQYF. The CDR3 DNA sequence: TGTGCCAGCAGTTTCCAGGGGAAAGAGACCCAGTACTTC.

The chain has TRBV4-2 and TRBJ2-3; 15 nucleotides align to TRBD2. The CDR3 contains 18 residues. With V trimmed by 6 bases and J by 5 bases, 12 bases remained unmatched. Germline V gene data show CDR1 as LGHNA and CDR2 as YNFKEQ. Here the CDR3 DNA reads TGTGCCAGCAGTCCTGGGACTAGCGGGAGGTTTATGGGAGATACGCAGTATTTT. As protein: CASSPGTSGRFMGDTQYF.

This clonotype was counted only a few times. The chain recombines TRBV11-3 with TRBJ2-3; TRBD1 matches at 10 bases. V lost 5 bases and J lost 5; bases outside the gene matches: 7. The CDR3 has 15 amino acids. CDR1 and CDR2 (germline): SGHNT, YENEEA. The CDR3 protein is CASSGQGGTRDTQYF. For the CDR3, the DNA is TGTGCCAGCAGCGGACAGGGGGGTACACGAGATACGCAGTATTTT.

This sequence joins TRBV11-2 and TRBJ2-4; TRBD1 might be the D (5 bases). TRBJ2-7 explains the end of the DNA better; the J call may be wrong. This CDR3 region has 15 residues. Germline CDR1 and CDR2: SGHAT and FQNNGV. DNA for the CDR3: TGTGCCAGCAGCTTAGGGATCAGGGATTCTGGCGAGCAGTACTTC. Residues: CASSLGIRDSGEQYF.

This clonotype was detected a few times. Mismatch with germline at one junction end may stem from a read error. The CDR3 coding sequence is TGTGCCAGCAGTGACTCACAGGTTCTCACAGATACGCAGTATTTT. Amino acid sequence: CASSDSQVLTDTQYF. The chain couples TRBV6-6 to TRBJ2-3; TRBD1 might be the D (5 bases). The germline V gene has CDR1 MNHNY and CDR2 SVGAGI (reference sequence). This CDR3 region has 15 residues.

The rearrangement joins TRBV20-1 to TRBJ1-1, with a possible D match to TRBD1 (5 bases). The CDR3 spans 15 residues. From germline, CDR1 is DFQATT and CDR2 SNEGSKA (reference sequence). The V gene lost 4 bases and the J gene lost 1 base, with 16 bases spanning the gap. This CDR3 reads CSATLRDPSNTEAFF. DNA for the CDR3: TGCAGTGCTACTCTGCGGGACCCCTCGAACACTGAAGCTTTCTTT.

The chain couples TRBV6-2 or TRBV6-3 to TRBJ2-5, with a possible D match to TRBD2 (6 bases). Trimming removed 4 bases from V and 11 bases from J, with 20 bases in between. CDR1 and CDR2 (germline): MNHEY, SVGEGT. This CDR3 spans 14 amino acids. CDR3 sequence reads: CASSSPRGWREQYF. The CDR3 nucleotides read TGTGCCAGCAGTTCCCCACGGGGGTGGAGAGAGCAGTACTTC.

The V and J genes are TRBV20-1 and TRBJ2-6; 7 bases are shared with TRBD1. This CDR3 is built from 18 residues. The germline gives CDR1 DFQATT, CDR2 SNEGSKA (reference sequence). With V trimmed by 6 bases and J by 1 base, 15 bases remained unmatched. The CDR3 region has the DNA TGCAGTGCCCCCGGGGACGGGACAGCCCTTTCTGGGGCCAACGTCCTGACTTTC. It encodes CSAPGDGTALSGANVLTF.

The rearrangement links TRBV27 to TRBJ1-2, with D uncertain. The CDR3 sequence is 13 residues long. Germline CDR1 reads MNHEY; CDR2 reads SMNVEV (reference sequence). Trimming stripped 8 bases from V and 7 bases from J, with 17 bases between. CDR3 in amino acids: CASSPAPWSGYTF. The CDR3 region has the DNA TGTGCCAGCTCCCCCGCCCCGTGGAGTGGCTACACCTTC.

This chain joins TRBV6-5 and TRBJ2-5; D is unresolved. The V gene lost 6 bases and the J gene lost 2 bases, with 10 bases spanning the gap. The germline V gene encodes CDR1 MNHEY and CDR2 SVGAGI. The CDR3 has 13 amino acids. The CDR3 protein is CASRSSWQETQYF. The CDR3 coding sequence is TGTGCCAGCAGATCAAGTTGGCAAGAGACCCAGTACTTC.